This TCR beta chain was identified in a study of CD8 T cells in Susac syndrome. About the research overall: Five or six sequenced Susac syndrome patients had clinically active disease, while eight were in remission.

Sequencing of TCR beta covered CD8+ and CD4+ T cells obtained from blood. Trimming left V 6 bases short and J 5 bases short, with 22 bases between. Germline-derived CDR1 and CDR2 are SGHTA and FQGNSA. The CDR3 spans 16 residues. Roughly 0.5 to 1 ug RNA was reverse transcribed with random hexamers. Amplification of TCR beta CDR3 across 54 Vbeta and 13 Jbeta was performed with immunoSEQ multiplex PCR. One entry per CDR3 protein, called by TCRdb with MiXCR from the immunoSEQ multiplex PCR reads. Here the sample spans under 200,000 distinct CDR3 sequences, around 95% being singletons. This receptor was obtained from a human donor with Susac syndrome. The chain joins TRBV7-2 to TRBJ2-5; a possible D gene is TRBD2 (7 bases). The sample consisted of CD4+ T cells from PBMCs. This CDR3 reads CASRHVPGGVSETQYF. DNA of the CDR3: TGTGCCAGCAGGCATGTCCCGGGGGGCGTCTCCGAGACCCAGTACTTC.